These 21 T cell receptor beta chains share one sample of origin, sequenced in a study of coeliac disease. Data came from immunoSEQ multiplex PCR; TCRdb stores just in-frame clones and leaves some out. The table includes about 5,000 clones, less than 75% detected once. The sequencing input was lymphocytes from the gut lamina propria. These receptors all stem from a man aged 18 to 29 with celiac disease on a gluten-free diet.

CDR3 DNA: TGTGCCACGGGGACAGGGTATAGCAATCAGCCCCAGCATTTT. It translates to CATGTGYSNQPQHF. The chain employs TRBV10-3 and TRBJ1-5, with 9 nucleotides matching TRBD1. This CDR3 comprises 14 residues. J was trimmed by 0 bases and V by 10 bases; bases with no gene match: 4. CDR1 ENHRY and CDR2 SYGVKD come from the germline V gene.

This clone was picked up a small number of times. The chain employs TRBV2 and TRBJ1-6; no clear D gene. This CDR3 has 17 residues. Germline V lookup: CDR1 SNHLY, CDR2 FYNNEI. The ends were cut back, 3 bases at V and 0 bases at J, with 12 bases in the middle. This chain's CDR3 is CASSDLGESSYNSPLHF. CDR3 DNA sequence: TGTGCCAGCAGTGATCTCGGGGAGAGCTCCTATAATTCACCCCTCCACTTT.

This clone was seen a few times. This rearrangement joins TRBV4-3 to TRBJ2-2; 8 positions agree with TRBD1. The germline gives CDR1 LGHNA, CDR2 YSLEER. CDR3 length: 16 amino acids. The junction had 7 bases not matched to a gene; V was cut back by 3 bases and J by 4 bases. The CDR3 here is CASSHDPRGRTGELFF. CDR3 nucleotides: TGCGCCAGCAGCCACGATCCCAGGGGGCGCACCGGGGAGCTGTTTTTT.

The chain uses TRBV9 and TRBJ2-2; 10 bases map to TRBD2. The CDR3 length is 17 residues. CDR1 and CDR2 from the germline V gene are SGDLS and YYNGEE. V dropped 3 bases and J dropped 5; count of bases not matched to a gene: 10. The CDR3 region has the DNA TGTGCCAGCAGCGAAAAAGCGGGGGGGCCGTTTACCGGGGAGCTGTTTTTT. Its translation is CASSEKAGGPFTGELFF. Supplemented by reference TRBV9 and TRBJ2-2, the full variable domain reads DSGVTQTPKHLITATGQRVTLRCSPRSGDLSVYWYQQSLDQGLQFLIQYYNGEERAKGNILERFSAQQFPDLHSELNLSSLELGDSALYFCASSEKAGGPFTGELFFGEGSRLTVL.

This sequence joins TRBV7-2 and TRBJ1-4, with 8 positions matching TRBD1. With V trimmed by 5 bases and J by 9 bases, 8 bases remained unmatched. This CDR3 comprises 14 residues. From germline, CDR1 is SGHTA and CDR2 FQGNSA. The CDR3 here is CASSGGQGRKKLFF. CDR3 nucleotides: TGTGCCAGCAGCGGTGGACAGGGTAGGAAAAAACTGTTTTTT.

This clone turned up a few times. The chain recombines TRBV4-2 with TRBJ1-6; 9 nucleotides agree with TRBD1. Germline CDR1 and CDR2: LGHNA and YNFKEQ. The ends lost 0 bases at V and 6 bases at J; junction bases unmatched: 6. The CDR3 totals 17 residues. The CDR3: CASSQEPVTGGNSPLHF. The CDR3 DNA follows: TGTGCCAGCAGCCAAGAGCCGGTGACAGGGGGTAATTCACCCCTCCACTTT.

The CDR3 nucleotides are TGCAGCGTTGTGAGGACAGGGGCTGCCTCTGAAGCTTTCTTT. Protein product: CSVVRTGAASEAFF. V usage is TRBV29-1 and J usage is TRBJ1-1; 9 nucleotides match TRBD1. The germline V gene has CDR1 SQVTM and CDR2 ANQGSEA. CDR3 size: 14 residues. V lost 4 bases to trimming and J lost 6 bases; unmatched junction nucleotides: 9.

This rearrangement joins TRBV4-3 to TRBJ1-2; D uncertain. Germline CDR1 reads LGHNA; CDR2 reads YSLEER. The CDR3 length is 15 residues. Trimming removed 1 base from V and 1 base from J, with 10 bases in between. CDR3 sequence: CASSQGLTLNYGYTF. In DNA, the CDR3 is TGCGCCAGCAGCCAAGGTCTGACTCTTAACTATGGCTACACCTTC.

DNA of the CDR3: TGTGCCAGCAGCTTAGCAGGGAACAGCGGGGCGCAGTTCTTC. Translation: CASSLAGNSGAQFF. The chain couples TRBV7-2 to TRBJ2-1, with 7 bases fitting TRBD2. Germline trimming cut 0 bases from V and 12 bases from J; bases unmatched to any gene: 8. CDR1 and CDR2 from the germline V gene are SGHTA and FQGNSA. This CDR3 region has 14 residues.

J is TRBJ2-7 and V is TRBV19, with D maybe TRBD2 (6 bases). Looked up from germline, CDR1 is LNHDA and CDR2 is SQIVND (reference sequence). Trimming removed 6 bases from V and 2 bases from J, with 17 bases in between. This CDR3 region has 15 residues. DNA for the CDR3: TGTGCCAGTAGCTTGGGAGGTCCAGGAGCCTACGAGCAGTACTTC. Amino acid sequence: CASSLGGPGAYEQYF.

This chain uses TRBV6-6 with TRBJ1-2, with D perhaps TRBD1 (6 bases). Germline CDR1 and CDR2: MNHNY and SVGAGI (reference sequence). Trimming cost V 6 bases and J 0 bases, with 14 bases left between them. The length of the CDR3 is 15 residues. CDR3 protein: CASSPWDTTNYGYTF. The CDR3 region has the DNA TGTGCCAGCAGCCCCTGGGACACGACTAACTATGGCTACACCTTC.

Concerning this clone: Other nucleotide sequences from this sample produce the same CDR3. The rearrangement uses TRBV7-2 and TRBJ1-2; D is ambiguous. Trimming removed 5 bases from V and 8 bases from J, with 9 bases in between. The germline V gene has CDR1 SGHTA and CDR2 FQGNSA. This CDR3 has 11 residues. The CDR3: CASSPGSGYTF. As DNA, the CDR3 is TGTGCCAGCAGCCCCGGGAGCGGCTACACCTTC.

The chain employs TRBV4-1 and TRBJ2-5, with a weak D call TRBD2 (6 bases). The CDR3 contains 15 residues. V gave up 4 bases and J gave up 5 bases, with 17 bases separating them. Germline V gene lookup returns CDR1 MGHRA and CDR2 YSYEKL. The CDR3 region is CASSPGTLWGETQYF. The CDR3 nucleotides are TGCGCCAGCAGCCCGGGGACTCTCTGGGGGGAGACCCAGTACTTC.

The chain has TRBV9 and TRBJ2-3, with 8 bases aligning to TRBD1. V gave up 4 bases and J gave up 2 bases; unmatched junction bases: 3. The germline V gene encodes CDR1 SGDLS and CDR2 YYNGEE. This CDR3 contains 14 residues. The CDR3 sequence: CASSPGQVTDTQYF. The DNA for the CDR3 is TGTGCCAGCAGCCCGGGACAGGTCACAGATACGCAGTATTTT.

The chain combines TRBV11-2 with TRBJ1-4, with TRBD1 matching over 7 bases. Losses at the gene ends were 4 bases for V and 3 bases for J; bases not matched to a gene: 8. The length of the CDR3 is 16 residues. CDR1 and CDR2 (germline): SGHAT, FQNNGV. The CDR3 nucleotides read TGTGCCAGCAGCTCTAATAGGGGGCGCCCTAATGAAAAACTGTTTTTT. Translated, it gives CASSSNRGRPNEKLFF.

In its sample, this clone was seen a few times. V gene TRBV5-6 combines with J gene TRBJ2-1, with TRBD1 as a possible D gene (5 bases). CDR3 length equals 15 residues. Per the germline V gene, CDR1 is SGHDT and CDR2 is YYEEEE. V was shortened by 0 bases and J by 4 bases, with 11 bases between the two germline ends. The CDR3 bases are TGTGCCAGCAGCTTGGGGGGCGTATATTACAATGAGCAGTTCTTC. The encoded protein is CASSLGGVYYNEQFF.

The chain combines TRBV5-1 with TRBJ2-3; 7 bases are shared with TRBD1. The CDR3 loop spans 16 amino acids. V dropped 2 bases and J dropped 0; count of bases not matched to a gene: 6. CDR1 SGHRS and CDR2 YFSETQ come from the germline V gene. The CDR3 nucleotides read TGCGCCAGCAGCTTTGAGACAGGGCTTAGCACAGATACGCAGTATTTT. It is translated as CASSFETGLSTDTQYF.

This clone is a singleton in its sample. The chain uses TRBV7-2 and TRBJ1-6; 8 bases are shared with TRBD1. The CDR3 is 15 amino acids. V was clipped by 5 bases and J by 5 bases; unmatched bases: 5. The germline V gene has CDR1 SGHTA and CDR2 FQGNSA. CDR3 sequence (DNA): TGTGCCAGCAGCGTCACAGGGGGACATAATTCACCCCTCCACTTT. Protein sequence: CASSVTGGHNSPLHF.

This chain links TRBV7-3 with TRBJ2-1, with 13 bases aligning to TRBD2. V lost 6 bases, J lost 4 bases, and 6 bases stayed unmatched. This CDR3 is 16 amino acids long. Germline V lookup: CDR1 SGHTA, CDR2 FQGTGA. Here the CDR3 reads CASSSGLAGRYNEQFF. As DNA, the CDR3 is TGTGCCAGCAGTTCGGGACTAGCGGGGAGGTACAATGAGCAGTTCTTC.

J is TRBJ2-7 and V is TRBV7-6, with 9 bases aligning to TRBD1. CDR3 length equals 14 residues. Trimming removed 1 base from V and 5 bases from J; junction bases left unmatched: 3. Germline-derived CDR1 and CDR2 are SGHVS and FNYEAQ. The CDR3 DNA is TGTGCCAGCAGCTTAGAGGGACAGGGAGACGAGCAGTACTTC. Amino acids: CASSLEGQGDEQYF. Together with reference TRBV7-6 and TRBJ2-7, the CDR3 gives the full variable domain: GAGVSQSPRYKVTKRGQDVALRCDPISGHVSLYWYRQALGQGPEFLTYFNYEAQQDKSGLPNDRFSAERPEGSISTLTIQRTEQRDSAMYRCASSLEGQGDEQYFGPGTRLTVT.

The CDR3 here is CASSEDRQETQYF. In nucleotides, the CDR3 is TGTGCCAGCAGCGAGGACAGACAAGAGACCCAGTACTTC. V and J are TRBV21-1 and TRBJ2-5; the DNA was not compared with TRBD1, the D call given in the table. TRBV21-1 is tagged as a pseudogene. The CDR3 consists of 13 residues.